The 22 T cell receptor beta chains below all came from one sample that was sequenced in a study of cytomegalovirus exposure and HLA in healthy donors (dated by TCRdb to about 2017). The library was made by the immunoSEQ multiplex PCR assay. A mixture of 60 forward primers for TCR Vbeta segments and 13 reverse primers for TCR Jbeta segments was used in the multiplex PCR. TCRdb re-hosts the immuneACCESS table, in-frame sequences only. Its copies lack some clones; in the studies checked, an unresolved V gene accounts for under half of them, and the cause for the rest is not known. Here the sample has about 160,000 clones; more than 75% occur a single time. Approximately 1.5% of the sample rests with the top ten. What was sequenced was PBMCs. The receptors originated from a girl under 18 in good health and CMV-seropositive.

The chain employs TRBV9 and TRBJ2-5; D uncertain. From germline, CDR1 is SGDLS and CDR2 YYNGEE. Trimming cost V 3 bases and J 1 base, with 4 bases left between them. The CDR3 has 12 residues. CDR3 sequence reads: CASSGSQETQYF. CDR3 bases: TGTGCCAGCAGCGGGAGCCAAGAGACCCAGTACTTC.

The J gene is TRBJ2-2, the V gene TRBV27; TRBD2 matches at 8 bases. V was clipped by 4 bases and J by 0 bases; unmatched bases: 13. Germline V gene lookup returns CDR1 MNHEY and CDR2 SMNVEV (reference sequence). CDR3 length: 19 amino acids. In DNA, the CDR3 is TGTGCCAGCAGTTCCATAGCGGGGCGTCCCTCCTCGAACACCGGGGAGCTGTTTTTT. Its translation is CASSSIAGRPSSNTGELFF.

This clone was seen a handful of times. The chain has TRBV2 and TRBJ2-3; 8 bases agree with TRBD2. Germline-derived CDR1 and CDR2 are SNHLY and FYNNEI. This CDR3 contains 16 residues. V was clipped by 1 base and J by 6 bases; unmatched bases: 9. CDR3 DNA sequence: TGTGCCAGCAGTGAAGGGGGGACTAGTTATAGCGATACGCAGTATTTT. It encodes CASSEGGTSYSDTQYF.

As to this clone: Other DNA sequences in the sample encode the same CDR3. This sequence joins TRBV5-1 and TRBJ2-1; TRBD1 aligns across 7 bases. V lost 4 bases, J lost 7 bases, and 2 bases stayed unmatched. This CDR3 spans 12 amino acids. Per germline, CDR1 SGHRS and CDR2 YFSETQ. The CDR3 bases are TGCGCCAGCAGCCGACAGGGTAATGAGCAGTTCTTC. Translating it yields CASSRQGNEQFF.

The chain has TRBV9 and TRBJ2-3; 9 nucleotides match TRBD2. Germline CDR1 SGDLS, CDR2 YYNGEE. The V segment lost 2 bases and the J segment 4 bases; nucleotides outside the gene matches: 8. This CDR3 contains 16 residues. The DNA of the CDR3 is TGTGCCAGCAGCGTGACTACAAGCGGGGGGCCAGATACGCAGTATTTT. Translated, it gives CASSVTTSGGPDTQYF.

The chain employs TRBV2 and TRBJ1-5, with 7 nucleotides matching TRBD1. CDR1 and CDR2 (germline): SNHLY, FYNNEI. CDR3 length: 13 amino acids. The trim removed 5 bases at V and 4 bases at J, leaving 2 bases unmatched. The CDR3 loop reads CASSKQGNQPQHF. CDR3 DNA sequence: TGTGCCAGCAGTAAACAGGGGAATCAGCCCCAGCATTTT.

The chain couples TRBV21-1 to TRBJ2-4; the D call of TRBD1 is as the table states it, not checked on the DNA. TRBV21-1 is a documented pseudogene. The CDR3 extends over 16 amino acids. The CDR3 loop is CASSSGVGTGKNIQYF. In DNA form, the CDR3 reads TGTGCCAGCAGCAGCGGTGTAGGGACAGGGAAAAACATTCAGTACTTC.

A word on this clone: The conserved phenylalanine or tryptophan normally closing the CDR3 is absent here, so this likely arose from a read error. J is TRBJ2-3 and V is TRBV4-1; D gene uncertain. This CDR3 comprises 15 residues. Germline V lookup: CDR1 MGHRA, CDR2 YSYEKL. Trimming took 6 bases from V and 2 from J, leaving 15 bases between them. The DNA for the CDR3 is TGCGCCAGCAGGCCTCACCCGCCAGTCACAGATACGCAGTATCTT. Its protein product is CASRPHPPVTDTQYL.

The chain recombines TRBV28 with TRBJ2-5, with 8 bases lining up with TRBD1. The CDR3 totals 16 residues. J gave up 5 bases and V 6 bases, and 14 bases lay outside the gene matches. From germline, CDR1 is MDHEN and CDR2 SYDVKM. The CDR3 sequence: CASSAQGARNYETQYF. The CDR3 bases are TGTGCCAGCAGCGCCCAGGGGGCGCGTAATTACGAGACCCAGTACTTC.

This clone has a handful of counts. This rearrangement joins TRBV7-3 to TRBJ2-1; weak D call: TRBD2 (7 bases). The CDR3 contains 15 residues. Germline CDR1 is SGHTA and CDR2 is FQGTGA. The V gene lost 5 bases and the J gene lost 3 bases, with 14 bases spanning the gap. CDR3 DNA: TGTGCCAGCAGCCCGGCGGGGGCGCTCTACAATGAGCAGTTCTTC. Protein product: CASSPAGALYNEQFF.

This chain connects TRBV29-1 to TRBJ2-7; TRBD1 matches 7 bases. Germline V gene data show CDR1 as SQVTM and CDR2 as ANQGSEA. CDR3 size: 14 residues. J gave up 1 base and V 6 bases, and 9 bases lay outside the gene matches. DNA of the CDR3: TGCAGCGTCTTAACTGACAGGGTTTCCTACGAGCAGTACTTC. Encoded protein: CSVLTDRVSYEQYF.

This chain connects TRBV29-1 to TRBJ2-7, with TRBD1 identical over 8 bases. The germline CDR1 and CDR2 sequences are SQVTM and ANQGSEA. Trimming took 1 base from V and 3 from J; bases not matched to a gene: 8. This CDR3 has 15 amino acids. CDR3 bases: TGCAGCGTTGAAGGGAAGGGACAGGCGATCTACGAGCAGTACTTC. Its protein is CSVEGKGQAIYEQYF.

V usage is TRBV5-1 and J usage is TRBJ2-2; 9 bases are a match to TRBD2. Germline CDR1 and CDR2: SGHRS and YFSETQ. The CDR3 extends over 17 amino acids. J was trimmed by 2 bases and V by 0 bases; bases with no gene match: 5. The CDR3: CASSLGSGGPNTGELFF. DNA of the CDR3: TGCGCCAGCAGCTTGGGGAGCGGGGGGCCAAACACCGGGGAGCTGTTTTTT.

The rearrangement uses TRBV2 and TRBJ1-5; 9 bases map to TRBD1. CDR1 is SNHLY, CDR2 FYNNEI, per germline. This CDR3 spans 14 amino acids. Losses at the gene ends were 7 bases for V and 7 bases for J; bases not matched to a gene: 8. CDR3 in amino acids: CASTLDRGGQPQHF. The CDR3 coding sequence is TGTGCCAGCACCCTGGACAGGGGAGGACAGCCCCAGCATTTT.

This clone was counted a single time. The chain employs TRBV7-9 and TRBJ1-1; no clear D gene. Trimming took 1 base from V and 1 from J, leaving 7 bases between them. CDR1 and CDR2 (germline): SEHNR, FQNEAQ (reference sequence). There are 14 residues in the CDR3. CDR3 in amino acids: CASSLGAENTEAFF. The CDR3 DNA follows: TGTGCCAGCAGCTTAGGGGCAGAGAACACTGAAGCTTTCTTT.

This clone was picked up one time. V gene TRBV19 combines with J gene TRBJ1-3; the D gene is possibly TRBD1 (6 bases). The CDR3 consists of 14 residues. Germline CDR1 and CDR2: LNHDA and SQIVND (reference sequence). V lost 4 bases and J 4 bases, leaving 11 bases between the germline ends. The DNA for the CDR3 is TGTGCCAGTAGTAGGGGGGGCGGAGGAAACACCATATATTTT. The encoded protein is CASSRGGGGNTIYF.

The chain is built from TRBV6-5 and TRBJ1-2; D perhaps matches TRBD1 (5 bases). V was cut by 7 bases and J by 0 bases, with 9 bases left in between. This CDR3 region has 13 residues. CDR1 and CDR2 (germline): MNHEY, SVGAGI. CDR3 coding DNA: TGTGCCAGCACCGGGGGGGCTAACTATGGCTACACCTTC. It translates to CASTGGANYGYTF.

This clone was observed once. This chain connects TRBV28 to TRBJ1-2; a weak D match, TRBD1 (6 bases). CDR1 is MDHEN and CDR2 is SYDVKM in the germline V gene. The CDR3 covers 12 residues. The V end was cut by 8 bases, the J end by 4 bases, with 11 bases between. CDR3 nucleotide sequence: TGTGCCAGCTGGACAGTGGGCTATGGCTACACCTTC. Residues: CASWTVGYGYTF.

This clone was seen once. The chain employs TRBV19 and TRBJ2-3; 7 bases map to TRBD1. The CDR3 sequence is 14 residues long. J lost 0 bases, V lost 4 bases, and 1 base had no gene match. Germline CDR1 reads LNHDA; CDR2 reads SQIVND (reference sequence). The CDR3 sequence: CASSTRGSTDTQYF. The CDR3 DNA sequence: TGTGCCAGTAGTACCAGGGGGAGCACAGATACGCAGTATTTT.

In the case of this clone: Compared with germline, one end of the junction differs, possibly owing to a read error. The rearrangement links TRBV7-7 to TRBJ2-2; unclear D gene. The V gene's germline CDR1 is SSHAT and CDR2 FNYEAQ (reference sequence). The CDR3 is 13 amino acids. CDR3 sequence reads: CASSPRNTGELFF. DNA of the CDR3: TGTGCTAGCAGCCCCCGTAACACCGGGGAGCTGTTTTTT.

The genes are TRBV4-3 and TRBJ2-1, with 10 positions matching TRBD2. This CDR3 spans 16 amino acids. Trimming at V came to 1 base and at J to 3 bases, leaving 3 bases not matched to a gene. Germline CDR1 is LGHNA and CDR2 is YSLEER. The CDR3: CASSQVTSGVYNEQFF. CDR3 sequence (DNA): TGCGCCAGCAGCCAAGTAACTAGCGGGGTCTACAATGAGCAGTTCTTC.

The rearrangement links TRBV21-1 to TRBJ2-7; TRBD2 is the table's D call and was not checked against the DNA. TRBV21-1 is deemed a pseudogene. This CDR3 is 14 amino acids long. In DNA form, the CDR3 reads TGTGCCAGCAGCAAAGGGTTGACTACCTACGAGCAGTACTTC. Its protein is CASSKGLTTYEQYF.